These T cell receptor beta chains were read from a single sample in a study of shared clonotypes between healthy human individuals. Assay used: immunoSEQ multiplex PCR; TCRdb lists only in-frame clones, some missing. The table lists more than 1.2 million clones, 97% to 99% of them singletons. The source material was naive CD4+ T cells sorted from blood. These receptors all stem from a man in his thirties or forties in good health. Both conserved end residues are part of each CDR3. The D gene is left open where the match is weak. A row's size may be missing; if present it is once, few, many or a size class.

TRBD2,TRBV7-9,NA,TRBJ2-5,TGTGCCAGCAGCTTACCTTCCGGGAGGGCCCAAGAGACCCAGTACTTC,CASSLPSGRAQETQYF
TRBD1,TRBV9,NA,TRBJ2-7,TGTGCCAGCAGCAAAACAGGGGGAAACTACGAGCAGTACTTC,CASSKTGGNYEQYF
NA,TRBV7-6,NA,TRBJ2-5,TGTGCCAGCAGCCGGCCGGGACATGGAGAGACCCAGTACTTC,CASSRPGHGETQYF
TRBD1,TRBV5-8,NA,TRBJ2-7,TGTGCCAGCAGCTACCGACCCGGGACAGGGGGCCTGGAGCAGTACTTC,CASSYRPGTGGLEQYF
NA,TRBV5-6,NA,TRBJ2-2,TGTGCCAGCAGCTTGATCGCAAGTATCACCGGGGAGCTGTTTTTT,CASSLIASITGELFF
NA,TRBV10-3,NA,TRBJ2-1,TGTGCCATCGCACTCCCGGACCATGAGCAGTTCTTC,CAIALPDHEQFF
NA,TRBV28,NA,TRBJ1-5,TGTGCCAGCAGTCAACCACAGGGTTTGGGCAATCAGCCCCAGCATTTT,CASSQPQGLGNQPQHF
NA,TRBV5-1,NA,TRBJ2-1,TGCGCCAGCAGCTCCGAGGGGTTCTCCTACAATGAGCAGTTCTTC,CASSSEGFSYNEQFF
NA,TRBV9,NA,TRBJ2-1,TGTGCCAGCAGCGTAGCTCCCAGCTCCTACAATGAGCAGTTCTTC,CASSVAPSSYNEQFF
TRBD1,TRBV25-1,once,TRBJ1-4,TGTGCCAGCGGCCGGGACAGCGCTTTAGCAACTAATGAAAAACTGTTTTTT,CASGRDSALATNEKLFF
TRBD1,TRBV7-2,NA,TRBJ2-7,TGTGCCAGCAGCGCAAGGACAGGCTCCTACGAGCAGTACTTC,CASSARTGSYEQYF
NA,TRBV18,NA,TRBJ2-2,TGTGCCAGCTCACCGTACAGACCGAACACCGGGGAGCTGTTTTTT,CASSPYRPNTGELFF
TRBD2,TRBV18,NA,TRBJ2-2,TGTGCCAGCTCACTCCAGGGACTAGCGGGAGCGAGGACCGGGGAGCTGTTTTTT,CASSLQGLAGARTGELFF
NA,TRBV7-6,NA,TRBJ2-3,TGTGCCAGCTCGGGCCGGGATTTAGATACGCAGTATTTT,CASSGRDLDTQYF
NA,TRBV27,NA,TRBJ2-5,TGTGCCAGCAGTTCCGACCCATATAGTCAGGAGACCCAGTACTTC,CASSSDPYSQETQYF
NA,TRBV18,NA,TRBJ1-5,TGTGCCAGCTCACCAGGCCAGGCCGCGGATCAGCCCCAGCATTTT,CASSPGQAADQPQHF
TRBD2,TRBV18,NA,TRBJ2-3,TGTGCCAGCTCACCACGGACTAGCGTAACTAGCACAGATACGCAGTATTTT,CASSPRTSVTSTDTQYF
NA,TRBV4-1,NA,TRBJ2-4,TGCGCCAGCAGCCAAGAAAGGCAGGGGGGAGCCAAAAACATTCAGTACTTC,CASSQERQGGAKNIQYF
NA,TRBV27,NA,TRBJ2-7,TGTGCCAGCAGTTTACAGGCAAGGAAGGGCTCCTACGAGCAGTACTTC,CASSLQARKGSYEQYF
NA,TRBV1,NA,TRBJ2-2,TGCACCAGCAGCCAAGAAGGGACCCTGAACACCGGGGAGCTGTTTTTT,CTSSQEGTLNTGELFF
NA,TRBV9,NA,TRBJ2-6,TGTGCCAGCAGCGAAACAGGGCTCTCTGGGGCCAACGTCCTGACTTTC,CASSETGLSGANVLTF
TRBD1,TRBV15,NA,TRBJ2-2,TGTGCCACCAGCAGAGGAACCCGTACAGGGGCGAACACCGGGGAGCTGTTTTTT,CATSRGTRTGANTGELFF
NA,TRBV28,NA,TRBJ1-1,TGTGCCAGCAGTTTCGGACGGGAAGCTTTCTTT,CASSFGREAFF
TRBD1,TRBV5-1,NA,TRBJ1-4,TGCGCCAGCAGCTCCCAGGGGGCTAGTGAAAAACTGTTTTTT,CASSSQGASEKLFF
NA,TRBV7-9,NA,TRBJ2-6,TGTGCCATCCCCCGGGGACCACGTCATATGGGGGCCAACGTCCTGACTTTC,CAIPRGPRHMGANVLTF
TRBD2,TRBV10-2,NA,TRBJ2-7,TGCGCCAGCGTAGGAGAAAGGACTAGCGGTTACGAGCAGTACTTC,CASVGERTSGYEQYF
NA,TRBV6-5,NA,TRBJ2-5,TGTGCCAGCAGTCTCGGGGGTGGGGAGACCCAGTACTTC,CASSLGGGETQYF
NA,TRBV5-6,NA,TRBJ1-2,TGTGCCAGCAGCCCCGGGACCGCTATCTATGGCTACACCTTC,CASSPGTAIYGYTF
TRBD1,TRBV29-1,NA,TRBJ2-7,TGCAGCGTTGCCACAGGGGGGTACGAGCAGTACTTC,CSVATGGYEQYF
TRBD2,TRBV15,NA,TRBJ2-7,TGTGCCACCAGCAGAGATGCGTCTAGCGGAAGCTCCTACGAGCAGTACTTC,CATSRDASSGSSYEQYF
NA,TRBV28,NA,TRBJ1-5,TGTGCCAGCAGAACGGAAGACAATCAGCCCCAGCATTTT,CASRTEDNQPQHF
TRBD1,TRBV5-1,once,TRBJ2-7,TGCGCCAGCAGCAGTACCGGGACAGGGCCGTACGAGCAGTACTTC,CASSSTGTGPYEQYF
TRBD2,TRBV29-1,NA,TRBJ2-1,TGCAGCGTTGCTCGGACTAGCAATGAGCAGTTCTTC,CSVARTSNEQFF
NA,TRBV18,once,TRBJ2-5,TGTGCCAGCTCACCACAGGTGTCGGAGACCCAGTACTTC,CASSPQVSETQYF
TRBD2,TRBV5-4,NA,TRBJ2-5,TGTGCCAGCAGTCCAGCGGGAGGGGCCCAAGAGACCCAGTACTTC,CASSPAGGAQETQYF
TRBD2,TRBV9,NA,TRBJ2-7,TGTGCCAGCAGCGTAGGGTCTAGCGGTCCCTACGAGCAGTACTTC,CASSVGSSGPYEQYF
TRBD1,TRBV7-9,NA,TRBJ1-2,TGTGCCAGCAGCACCTTCGGCCCGAGAACAGGGGTGGGTGGCTACACCTTC,CASSTFGPRTGVGGYTF
NA,TRBV19,NA,TRBJ2-2,TGTGCCAGTAGTGTAGCCATCACCGGGGAGCTGTTTTTT,CASSVAITGELFF
NA,TRBV2,NA,TRBJ2-6,TGTGCCAGCAGTGGGTTCACCGTCGTTGGGGCCAACGTCCTGACTTTC,CASSGFTVVGANVLTF
NA,TRBV7-7,NA,TRBJ2-1,TGTGCCAGCAGCTTAGACGGGGGCTCCTACAATGAGCAGTTCTTC,CASSLDGGSYNEQFF
NA,TRBV5-6,NA,TRBJ1-4,TGTGCCAGCAGCTCAAGGACCTCCGTGGGACGGAATAATGAAAAACTGTTTTTT,CASSSRTSVGRNNEKLFF
NA,TRBV18,NA,TRBJ2-7,TGTGCCAGCTCACCACCGGTGACCTACGAGCAGTACTTC,CASSPPVTYEQYF
TRBD2,TRBV7-9,NA,TRBJ2-1,TGTGCCAGTCTACGGACTAGCGGGAACAATGAGCAGTTCTTC,CASLRTSGNNEQFF
NA,TRBV2,NA,TRBJ2-2,TGTGCCAGCAGTGGTGGGGGTAACACCGGGGAGCTGTTTTTT,CASSGGGNTGELFF
TRBD2,TRBV7-6,NA,TRBJ2-7,TGTGCCAGCAGCTTATTCGGGGGAGGGATGAACGAGCAGTACTTC,CASSLFGGGMNEQYF
NA,TRBV5-1,NA,TRBJ2-7,TGCGCCAGCAGCTTTATCGCGGAGGCCTACGAGCAGTACTTC,CASSFIAEAYEQYF
TRBD2,TRBV15,NA,TRBJ2-1,TGTGCCACCAGCTCTCCTCGAGCGGGAGTCGCCTACAATGAGCAGTTCTTC,CATSSPRAGVAYNEQFF
NA,TRBV7-9,NA,TRBJ1-1,TGTGCCAGTGGACAGTTGGGGGACACTGAAGCTTTCTTT,CASGQLGDTEAFF